This T cell receptor beta chain is drawn from a study of control samples from healthy donors and cancer patients. In germline, CDR1 is MNHEY, CDR2 SVGAGI. V lost 6 bases and J 4 bases, leaving 13 bases between the germline ends. This CDR3 is 13 amino acids long. Assay: immunoSEQ multiplex PCR; the TCRdb copy retains only in-frame clones and omits some. Of 130,000 to 150,000 clones listed, about nine tenths were seen once; the top ten hold 4% to 5.5%. The source material was blood. The chain employs TRBV6-5 and TRBJ2-7; possible D gene TRBD1, 5 bases. This TCR derives from a man aged 25-40 years in good health. In DNA form, the CDR3 reads TGTGCCAGCAGACTGACAGTCTCATACGAGCAGTACTTC. Translating gives CASRLTVSYEQYF.